This TCR beta chain was recorded in a study of T-cell memory formation after mild COVID-19. On the study more broadly: TCR clusters mostly belonged to single donors. Study-wide points: Contracting clones localized mainly to CM and EM when CD4+ and mainly to EMRA when CD8+. Later expanders leaned CD4+, whereas clones that contracted between day 15 and 85 were balanced CD4/CD8. Second-wave clones with a day 37 peak had unconfirmed SARS-CoV-2 specificity.

Notes on this clonotype: Its target is unknown.

Trimming at V came to 1 base and at J to 1 base, leaving 4 bases not matched to a gene. This CDR3 is 16 amino acids long. Germline CDR1 SGHAT, CDR2 FQNNGV. MiXCR, applied by TCRdb to the 5' RACE reads, yields one record per CDR3 protein. The table has about 400,000 distinct CDR3 sequences, under 25% seen once. This TCR was recovered from an adult woman who had mild COVID-19 (a few samples of this study predate the infection). Cell type and time point are not known. The chain links TRBV11-2 to TRBJ2-7; 10 nucleotides line up with TRBD1. Sequences were obtained from PBMCs or a T cell subset sorted from them (not recorded which). The CDR3 region has the DNA TGTGCCAGCAGCTTAGCGTGGACAGGGGGTTCCTACGAGCAGTACTTC. Protein sequence: CASSLAWTGGSYEQYF.